The sequence of this T cell receptor beta chain was determined in a study of shared T cell receptors in the human thymus. This clone was recorded only once. This table comes from immunoSEQ multiplex PCR, and its TCRdb copy is limited to in-frame clones, with some not included. The table records about 730,000 clones, approximately 85% of them present only once. J gave up 7 bases and V 7 bases, and 8 bases lay outside the gene matches. Germline V gene data show CDR1 as MNHNS and CDR2 as SASEGT. The CDR3 has 15 amino acids. This sample also appeared in a second study, on human thymus T cells. That report notes: All donors were healthy Finnish infants who were undergoing corrective surgery to treat congenital heart defects. Thymus tissue was removed during corrective cardiac surgery. As related research reported, thymic repertoires overlapped highly among unrelated individuals.

The chain recombines TRBV6-1 with TRBJ2-5; 14 nucleotides line up with TRBD2. Input material: thymocytes. The sequence was collected from a girl under three years old with a congenital heart defect. The CDR3: CASTQSTSGGATQYF. CDR3 nucleotides: TGTGCCAGCACCCAATCGACTAGCGGGGGGGCGACCCAGTACTTC.